This T cell receptor beta chain was sequenced during a study of T cells in Graves' hyperthyroidism and ophthalmopathy. This CDR3 has 13 residues. CDR1 is KGHDR and CDR2 is SFDVKD in the germline V gene. Trimming removed 11 bases at V and 4 bases at J, with 14 bases between. RNA transcripts yielded amplified TCR beta CDR3 regions. HTBI primers were the set used in a first-round RT-PCR of the TCR CDR3. Using its own MiXCR run on the multiplex PCR reads, TCRdb lists one record per CDR3 protein. The sample has roughly 100,000 distinct CDR3 sequences, about half seen once. This TCR was recovered from a man aged 35-49 years with Graves' hyperthyroidism. Sequencing was done on a sample of blood. The chain links TRBV24-1 to TRBJ1-5; no firm D call. CDR3 DNA: TGTGCCAGCAGATCACAGCTAAATCAGCCCCAGCATTTT. It specifies CASRSQLNQPQHF.